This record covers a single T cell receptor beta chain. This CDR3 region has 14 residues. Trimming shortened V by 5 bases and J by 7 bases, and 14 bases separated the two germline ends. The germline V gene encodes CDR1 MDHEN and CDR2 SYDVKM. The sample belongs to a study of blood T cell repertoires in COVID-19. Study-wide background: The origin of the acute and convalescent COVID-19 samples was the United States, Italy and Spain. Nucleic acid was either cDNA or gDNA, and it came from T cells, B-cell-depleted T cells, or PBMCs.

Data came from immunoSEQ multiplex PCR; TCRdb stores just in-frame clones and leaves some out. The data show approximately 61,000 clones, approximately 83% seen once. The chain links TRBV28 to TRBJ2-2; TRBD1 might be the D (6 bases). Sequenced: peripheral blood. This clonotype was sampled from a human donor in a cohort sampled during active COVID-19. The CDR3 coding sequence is TGTGCCAGCAGTCCCCGGACAGCTCGCGGGGAGCTGTTTTTT. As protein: CASSPRTARGELFF.